This T cell receptor beta chain was documented in a study of T cell repertoires in cytomegalovirus infection. Whole-study results and caveats: HLA-C-restricted CMV-specific TCR beta clonotypes were dominant in the ex vivo response.

MiXCR, applied by TCRdb to the reads, yields one record per CDR3 protein. The table has just over 150,000 distinct CDR3 sequences, 20% to 30% seen once. The germline gives CDR1 SGHVS, CDR2 FQNEAQ. V was pared by 5 bases and J by 7 bases, with 14 bases between. The CDR3 length is 13 residues. This clonotype was detected ten times or more. Its antigen remains unidentified. The sequenced sample was PBMCs. This TCR was recovered from a human donor in good health (CMV status not recorded). Some clones in this sample may be carry-over from other donors' samples. V is TRBV7-8 and J is TRBJ1-1; D is undetermined. CDR3 bases: TGTGCCAGCAGCCGACTCGAGGGCCTTGAAGCTTTCTTT. This sequence encodes CASSRLEGLEAFF.